The 17 T cell receptor beta chains presented below share a single source sample, sequenced in a study of cytomegalovirus exposure and HLA in healthy donors. Data came from immunoSEQ multiplex PCR; TCRdb stores just in-frame clones and leaves some out. The sample contains a few hundred thousand clones, more than 80% of which appear only once. The specimen sequenced was PBMCs. Receptor source: a woman under 30 in good health and CMV-seronegative.

This chain connects TRBV14 to TRBJ2-7; possible D gene TRBD2, 5 bases. Germline V gene sequence: CDR1 SGHDN, CDR2 FVKESK. Trimming took off 4 bases at V and 7 bases at J, with 14 bases between the two ends. The CDR3 loop spans 13 amino acids. The CDR3 coding sequence is TGTGCCAGCAGCCCTTGGTCATCGGGGGAGCAGTACTTC. It encodes CASSPWSSGEQYF.

J is TRBJ2-1 and V is TRBV4-3; TRBD2 aligns across 7 bases. CDR1 LGHNA and CDR2 YSLEER come from the germline V gene. The CDR3 sequence is 17 residues long. Losses at the gene ends were 1 base for V and 8 bases for J; bases not matched to a gene: 14. As DNA, the CDR3 is TGCGCCAGCAGCCAAGGTTTAGCGGGCACCCCGCGGGATGAGCAGTTCTTC. The encoded protein is CASSQGLAGTPRDEQFF.

The chain employs TRBV4-3 and TRBJ2-7; 9 nucleotides match TRBD2. Trimming at V came to 2 bases and at J to 0 bases, leaving 5 bases not matched to a gene. The length of the CDR3 is 16 residues. Germline CDR1 and CDR2: LGHNA and YSLEER. This chain's CDR3 is CASSQISGRSSYEQYF. CDR3 sequence (DNA): TGCGCCAGCAGCCAAATTAGCGGGAGAAGCTCCTACGAGCAGTACTTC.

The chain joins TRBV5-6 to TRBJ2-7; D is perhaps TRBD2 (5 bases). Trimming stripped 4 bases from V and 7 bases from J, with 21 bases between. Germline lookup yields CDR1 SGHDT and CDR2 YYEEEE. The CDR3 totals 15 residues. DNA for the CDR3: TGTGCCAGCAGCCCCCCTCTAGCCGACCTATGGGAGCAGTACTTC. It yields the protein CASSPPLADLWEQYF.

The rearrangement uses TRBV7-6 and TRBJ2-3; 7 nucleotides match TRBD1. V lost 1 base, J lost 0 bases, and 10 bases stayed unmatched. CDR3 length: 18 residues. Germline CDR1 is SGHVS and CDR2 is FNYEAQ. CDR3 residues: CASSLGGDSRPSTDTQYF. The CDR3 DNA reads TGTGCCAGCAGCTTAGGAGGGGACAGCCGACCTAGCACAGATACGCAGTATTTT.

The gene calls are TRBV28 and TRBJ2-1; TRBD2 might be the D (6 bases). CDR3 length equals 12 residues. Germline-derived CDR1 and CDR2 are MDHEN and SYDVKM. Trimming shortened V by 5 bases and J by 9 bases, and 11 bases separated the two germline ends. The CDR3 spells CASSLRAGEQFF. Here the CDR3 DNA reads TGTGCCAGCAGTCTCCGAGCGGGTGAGCAGTTCTTC.

The chain joins TRBV5-4 to TRBJ2-7; 15 bases are a match to TRBD2. The CDR3 is made up of 17 amino acids. V was clipped by 3 bases and J by 5 bases; unmatched bases: 9. CDR1 and CDR2 (germline): SGHNT, YYREEE (reference sequence). The CDR3 protein is CASSSGTSGRKLNEQYF. CDR3 sequence (DNA): TGTGCCAGCAGCTCAGGGACTAGCGGGAGGAAATTGAACGAGCAGTACTTC.

The rearrangement uses TRBV9 and TRBJ2-2; 8 positions match TRBD2. The CDR3 loop spans 17 amino acids. Per the germline V gene, CDR1 is SGDLS and CDR2 is YYNGEE. V gave up 0 bases and J gave up 2 bases; unmatched junction bases: 6. CDR3 bases: TGTGCCAGCAGCGTAGAGTCTAGCGGGCCCAACACCGGGGAGCTGTTTTTT. Its translation: CASSVESSGPNTGELFF. The whole variable domain, remainder taken from reference TRBV9 and TRBJ2-2, is DSGVTQTPKHLITATGQRVTLRCSPRSGDLSVYWYQQSLDQGLQFLIQYYNGEERAKGNILERFSAQQFPDLHSELNLSSLELGDSALYFCASSVESSGPNTGELFFGEGSRLTVL.

The chain recombines TRBV6-1 with TRBJ1-2; TRBD1 matches at 7 bases. V shed 4 bases, J shed 3 bases, and the junction held 5 bases outside the gene matches. The CDR3 is 14 residues long. In germline, CDR1 is MNHNS, CDR2 SASEGT. The CDR3 spells CASSVGQADYGYTF. In nucleotides, the CDR3 is TGTGCCAGCAGTGTCGGACAGGCGGACTATGGCTACACCTTC.

This clone was counted between two and nine times. The rearrangement links TRBV4-2 to TRBJ2-7; TRBD2 matches 9 bases. This CDR3 region has 15 residues. V dropped 0 bases and J dropped 6; count of bases not matched to a gene: 6. Germline V gene data show CDR1 as LGHNA and CDR2 as YNFKEQ. CDR3 region: CASSQEGGRAGEQYF. Written as DNA, the CDR3 is TGTGCCAGCAGCCAAGAGGGCGGGAGGGCCGGCGAGCAGTACTTC.

This clone was counted once. The same CDR3 arises from other DNA sequences in this sample as well. The genes are TRBV2 and TRBJ2-1, with a weak D call TRBD1 (5 bases). The CDR3 totals 15 residues. Trimming left V 1 base short and J 0 bases short, with 7 bases between. Germline values: CDR1 SNHLY, CDR2 FYNNEI. CDR3 coding DNA: TGTGCCAGCAGTGAAGATAGGGGCTCCTACAATGAGCAGTTCTTC. Protein sequence: CASSEDRGSYNEQFF.

The CDR3 nucleotides read TGTGCCAGCAGCCCCCCCGGGGGTTACAATGAGCAGTTCTTC. Protein: CASSPPGGYNEQFF. The chain recombines TRBV7-8 with TRBJ2-1; possibly TRBD2 for D (6 bases). The CDR3 covers 14 residues. V shed 5 bases and J shed 4 bases, with 12 bases lying between them. CDR1 and CDR2 from the germline V gene are SGHVS and FQNEAQ.

The chain is built from TRBV7-8 and TRBJ2-1, with D maybe TRBD2 (6 bases). Germline V gene lookup returns CDR1 SGHVS and CDR2 FQNEAQ. Trimming removed 5 bases from V and 5 bases from J, with 28 bases in between. The CDR3 is 19 amino acids. The CDR3 is CASSLEAGSGVGLHNEQFF. CDR3 sequence (DNA): TGTGCCAGCAGCCTCGAAGCCGGATCGGGTGTAGGACTACACAATGAGCAGTTCTTC.

The J gene is TRBJ1-5, the V gene TRBV6-5, with D unclear. CDR3 size: 14 residues. Per the germline V gene, CDR1 is MNHEY and CDR2 is SVGAGI. Trimming pared 5 bases from V and 2 bases from J, leaving 10 bases between. The CDR3 sequence is CASSPYRGNQPQHF. In DNA form, the CDR3 reads TGTGCCAGCAGTCCCTACCGGGGCAATCAGCCCCAGCATTTT.

The J gene is TRBJ2-3, the V gene TRBV18; D might be TRBD1 (6 bases). The CDR3 length is 16 residues. V shed 1 base and J shed 1 base, with 12 bases lying between them. In germline, CDR1 is KGHSH, CDR2 LQKENI. The CDR3 is CASSPRAGGGTDTQYF. The CDR3 nucleotides are TGTGCCAGCTCACCACGGGCTGGGGGCGGCACAGATACGCAGTATTTT.

The rearrangement joins TRBV5-1 to TRBJ2-5; D may be TRBD1 (7 bases). This CDR3 spans 16 amino acids. V shed 4 bases and J shed 7 bases, with 23 bases lying between them. CDR1 is SGHRS, CDR2 YFSETQ, per germline. CDR3 in amino acids: CASSPGDSARGATQYF. CDR3 in DNA: TGCGCCAGCAGCCCGGGGGACAGTGCCAGGGGGGCGACCCAGTACTTC.

The chain links TRBV19 to TRBJ1-2; the D gene is possibly TRBD1 (6 bases). Germline V lookup: CDR1 LNHDA, CDR2 SQIVND (reference sequence). Trimming cost V 7 bases and J 7 bases, with 22 bases left between them. CDR3 size: 15 residues. The CDR3 DNA sequence: TGTGCCAGTACACCCCAGGGGTCGGGCTTGACTGGCTACACCTTC. Its translation is CASTPQGSGLTGYTF. The complete variable domain, with remaining parts taken from reference TRBV19 and TRBJ1-2, reads DGGITQSPKYLFRKEGQNVTLSCEQNLNHDAMYWYRQDPGQGLRLIYYSQIVNDFQKGDIAEGYSVSREKKESFPLTVTSAQKNPTAFYLCASTPQGSGLTGYTFGSGTRLTVV.